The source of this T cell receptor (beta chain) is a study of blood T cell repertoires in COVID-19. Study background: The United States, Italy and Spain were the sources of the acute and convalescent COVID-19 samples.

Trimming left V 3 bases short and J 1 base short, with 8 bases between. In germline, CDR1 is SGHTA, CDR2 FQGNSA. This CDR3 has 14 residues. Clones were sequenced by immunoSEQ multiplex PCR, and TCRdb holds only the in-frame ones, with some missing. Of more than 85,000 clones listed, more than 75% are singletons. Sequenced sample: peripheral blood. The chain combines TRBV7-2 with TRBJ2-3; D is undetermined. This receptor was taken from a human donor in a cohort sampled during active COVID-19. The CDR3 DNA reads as TGTGCCAGCAGCTTGCGGTTTGGCACAGATACGCAGTATTTT. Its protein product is CASSLRFGTDTQYF. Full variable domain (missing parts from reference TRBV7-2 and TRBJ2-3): GAGVSQSPSNKVTEKGKDVELRCDPISGHTALYWYRQSLGQGLEFLIYFQGNSAPDKSGLPSDRFSAERTGGSVSTLTIQRTQQEDSAVYLCASSLRFGTDTQYFGPGTRLTVL.